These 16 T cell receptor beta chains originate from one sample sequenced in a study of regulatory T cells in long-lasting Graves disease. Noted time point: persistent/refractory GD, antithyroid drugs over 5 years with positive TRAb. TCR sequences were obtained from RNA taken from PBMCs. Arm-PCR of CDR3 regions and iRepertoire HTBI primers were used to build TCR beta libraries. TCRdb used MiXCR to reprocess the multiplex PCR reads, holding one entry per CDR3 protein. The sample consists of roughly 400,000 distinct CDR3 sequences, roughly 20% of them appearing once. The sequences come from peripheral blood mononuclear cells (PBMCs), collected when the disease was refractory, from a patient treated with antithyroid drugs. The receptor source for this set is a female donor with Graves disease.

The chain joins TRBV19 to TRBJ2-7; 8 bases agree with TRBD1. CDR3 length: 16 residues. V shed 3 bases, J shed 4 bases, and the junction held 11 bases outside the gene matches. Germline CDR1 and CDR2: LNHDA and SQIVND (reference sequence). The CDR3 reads CASSISYGGQGYEQYF. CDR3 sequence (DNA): TGTGCCAGTAGTATTAGCTATGGAGGACAGGGTTACGAGCAGTACTTC. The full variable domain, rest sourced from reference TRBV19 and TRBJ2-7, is DGGITQSPKYLFRKEGQNVTLSCEQNLNHDAMYWYRQDPGQGLRLIYYSQIVNDFQKGDIAEGYSVSREKKESFPLTVTSAQKNPTAFYLCASSISYGGQGYEQYFGPGTRLTVT.

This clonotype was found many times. CDR3 in amino acids: CSARDIMTLAKNIQYF. The DNA for the CDR3 is TGCAGTGCTAGAGATATAATGACCTTGGCCAAAAACATTCAGTACTTC. The gene calls are TRBV20-1 and TRBJ2-4, with no clear D. The CDR3 has 16 amino acids. Trimming cost V 0 bases and J 1 base, with 13 bases left between them. Germline CDR1 reads DFQATT; CDR2 reads SNEGSKA (reference sequence).

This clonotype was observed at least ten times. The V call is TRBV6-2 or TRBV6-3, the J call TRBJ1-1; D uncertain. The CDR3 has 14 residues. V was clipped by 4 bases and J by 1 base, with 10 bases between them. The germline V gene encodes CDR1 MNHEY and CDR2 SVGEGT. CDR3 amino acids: CASSLGVTNTEAFF. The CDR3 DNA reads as TGTGCCAGCAGTTTAGGAGTCACGAACACTGAAGCTTTCTTT.

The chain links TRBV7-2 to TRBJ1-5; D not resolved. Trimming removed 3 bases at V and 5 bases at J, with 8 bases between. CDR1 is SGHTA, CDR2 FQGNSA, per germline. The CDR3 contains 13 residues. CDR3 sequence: CASSFYTDQPQHF. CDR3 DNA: TGTGCCAGCAGCTTTTACACCGATCAGCCCCAGCATTTT. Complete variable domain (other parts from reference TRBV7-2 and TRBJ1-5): GAGVSQSPSNKVTEKGKDVELRCDPISGHTALYWYRQSLGQGLEFLIYFQGNSAPDKSGLPSDRFSAERTGGSVSTLTIQRTQQEDSAVYLCASSFYTDQPQHFGDGTRLSIL.

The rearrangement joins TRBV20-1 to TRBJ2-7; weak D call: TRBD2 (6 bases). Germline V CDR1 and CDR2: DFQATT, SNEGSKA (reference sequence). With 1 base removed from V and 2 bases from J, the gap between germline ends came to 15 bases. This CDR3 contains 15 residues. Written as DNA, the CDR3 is TGCAGTGCTAGAGTCCCCGGGACTCCTCCCTACGAGCAGTACTTC. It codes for CSARVPGTPPYEQYF.

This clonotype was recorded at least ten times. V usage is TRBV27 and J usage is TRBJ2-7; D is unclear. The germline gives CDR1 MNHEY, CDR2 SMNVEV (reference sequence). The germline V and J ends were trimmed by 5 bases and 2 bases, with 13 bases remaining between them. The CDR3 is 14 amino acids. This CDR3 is CASSPLAGPYEQYF. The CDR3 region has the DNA TGTGCCAGCAGTCCCCTCGCTGGCCCCTACGAGCAGTACTTC.

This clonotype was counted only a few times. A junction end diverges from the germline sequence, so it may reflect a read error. In nucleotides, the CDR3 is TGTGCCAGCAGCGACGGATCTGGGGCCAACGTCCTGGCTTTC. Protein product: CASSDGSGANVLAF. The chain recombines TRBV7-8 with TRBJ2-6; D perhaps matches TRBD1 (5 bases). Germline values: CDR1 SGHVS, CDR2 FQNEAQ. The length of the CDR3 is 14 residues.

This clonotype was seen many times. CDR3 sequence (DNA): TGCAGTGCTAGATGGGACAGGGAAGCTTTCTTT. This gives the protein CSARWDREAFF. V usage is TRBV20-1 and J usage is TRBJ1-1; 8 bases fit TRBD1. CDR1 is DFQATT and CDR2 is SNEGSKA in the germline V gene (reference sequence). Trimming at V came to 2 bases and at J to 8 bases, leaving 1 base not matched to a gene. The CDR3 has 11 amino acids.

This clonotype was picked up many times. Here the CDR3 DNA reads TGTGCCAGCAGCGTGACAGGGGCAATCCACGAGCAGTACTTC. This encodes CASSVTGAIHEQYF. V is TRBV7-2 and J is TRBJ2-7; TRBD1 agrees at 8 bases. Unmatched junction bases numbered 8, after V lost 5 bases and J lost 5 bases. Germline values: CDR1 SGHTA, CDR2 FQGNSA. This CDR3 comprises 14 residues.

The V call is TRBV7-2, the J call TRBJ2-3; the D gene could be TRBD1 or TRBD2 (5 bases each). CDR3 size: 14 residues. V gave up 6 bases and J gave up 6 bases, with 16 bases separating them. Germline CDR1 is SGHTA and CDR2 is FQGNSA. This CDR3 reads CASSFSGTRDTQYF. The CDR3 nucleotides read TGTGCCAGCAGTTTCTCGGGGACCCGGGATACGCAGTATTTT. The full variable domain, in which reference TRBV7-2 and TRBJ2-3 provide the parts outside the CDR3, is GAGVSQSPSNKVTEKGKDVELRCDPISGHTALYWYRQSLGQGLEFLIYFQGNSAPDKSGLPSDRFSAERTGGSVSTLTIQRTQQEDSAVYLCASSFSGTRDTQYFGPGTRLTVL.

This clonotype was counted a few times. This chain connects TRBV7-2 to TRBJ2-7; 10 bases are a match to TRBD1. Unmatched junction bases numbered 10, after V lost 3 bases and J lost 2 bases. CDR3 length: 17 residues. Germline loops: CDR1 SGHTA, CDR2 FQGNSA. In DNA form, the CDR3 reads TGTGCCAGCAGCTTTGATCCCCCGGGACAGGGGACCTACGAGCAGTACTTC. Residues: CASSFDPPGQGTYEQYF.

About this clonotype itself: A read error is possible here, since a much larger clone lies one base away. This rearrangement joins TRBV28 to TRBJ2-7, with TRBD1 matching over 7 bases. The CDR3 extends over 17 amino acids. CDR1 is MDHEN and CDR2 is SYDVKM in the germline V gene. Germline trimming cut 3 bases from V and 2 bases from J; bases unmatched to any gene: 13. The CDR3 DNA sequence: TGTGCCAGCAGTTTTTCGTTTTCGACAGGGCGAACCTACGAGCAGTACTTC. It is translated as CASSFSFSTGRTYEQYF.

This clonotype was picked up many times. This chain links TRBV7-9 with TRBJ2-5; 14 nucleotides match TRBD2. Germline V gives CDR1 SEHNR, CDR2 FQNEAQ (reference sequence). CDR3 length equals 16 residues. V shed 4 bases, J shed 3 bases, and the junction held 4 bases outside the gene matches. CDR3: CASSWGTSGSEETQYF. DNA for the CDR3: TGTGCCAGCAGCTGGGGGACTAGCGGGAGTGAAGAGACCCAGTACTTC.

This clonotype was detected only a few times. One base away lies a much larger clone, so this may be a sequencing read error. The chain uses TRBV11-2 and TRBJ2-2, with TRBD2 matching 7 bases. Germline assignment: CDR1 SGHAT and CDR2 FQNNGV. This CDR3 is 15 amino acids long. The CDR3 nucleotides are TGTGCCAGCAGCTTAACGGGAGGAAACACCGGGGAGCTGTCTTTT. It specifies CASSLTGGNTGELSF.

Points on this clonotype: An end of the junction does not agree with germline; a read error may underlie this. This CDR3 reads CAWSGPGGRNF. Written as DNA, the CDR3 is TGTGCCTGGAGTGGACCCGGAGGGAGGAACTTC. This chain links TRBV30 with TRBJ2-7; a possible D gene is TRBD2 (6 bases). The CDR3 totals 11 residues. Germline V lookup: CDR1 GTSNPN, CDR2 SVGIG (reference sequence). Drawing the rest from reference TRBV30 and TRBJ2-7, the complete variable domain is SQTIHQWPATLVQPVGSPLSLECTVEGTSNPNLYWYRQAAGRGLQLLFYSVGIGQISSEVPQNLSASRPQDRQFILSSKKLLLSDSGFYLCAWSGPGGRNFGPGTRLTVT.

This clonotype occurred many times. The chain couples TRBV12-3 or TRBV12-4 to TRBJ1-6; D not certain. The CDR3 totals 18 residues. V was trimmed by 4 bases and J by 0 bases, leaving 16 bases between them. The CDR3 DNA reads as TGTGCCAGCAGTTATGACTCATGGGCGAGCTCCTATAATTCACCCCTCCACTTT. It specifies CASSYDSWASSYNSPLHF.